This T cell receptor (beta chain) stems from a study of blood T cell repertoires in COVID-19. Study background: PBMCs, B-cell-depleted T cells, or T cells were the source of the cDNA or gDNA that made up the material.

The V gene's germline CDR1 is LNHDA and CDR2 SQIVND (reference sequence). The CDR3 spans 17 residues. The V gene end was trimmed by 3 bases and the J gene end by 6 bases; junction bases not matched to a gene: 6. Seattle cases were enrolled at active infection and followed longitudinally. In the authors' methods: By means of reference gene primer amplification, nucleated cell counts were estimated. Measured with immunoSEQ multiplex PCR; TCRdb has only the in-frame clones, and not every one. V and J calls and clone size are copied from that table; D and trimming were computed from the DNA. Among 200,000 to 250,000 clones listed, approximately 90% were seen once.

The chain uses TRBV19 and TRBJ2-2; TRBD2 matches at 14 bases. The source is a man aged 25-45 years with COVID-19, enrolled during active disease. Input material: peripheral blood. The chain's CDR3 is CASSMGLAGASAGELFF. Here the CDR3 DNA reads TGTGCCAGTAGTATGGGACTAGCGGGAGCGTCAGCCGGGGAGCTGTTTTTT.